The 20 T cell receptor beta chains in this list originate from one sample, sequenced in a study of OX40 agonist ivuxolimab in advanced cancers. Measured with immunoSEQ multiplex PCR; TCRdb has only the in-frame clones, and not every one. Of about 50,000 clones listed, about 93% are singletons. The sample in question was CD4+ or CD8+ T cells sorted from blood, obtained in a trial of the OX40 agonist ivuxolimab. All receptors derive from an adult with an advanced solid tumor such as melanoma, head and neck, liver or kidney cancer.

This chain joins TRBV5-8 and TRBJ2-7; D is undetermined. V gave up 4 bases and J gave up 3 bases, with 5 bases separating them. Per the germline V gene, CDR1 is SGHTS and CDR2 is YDEGEE. The CDR3 consists of 11 residues. For the CDR3, the DNA is TGTGCCAGCAGCCCCGACTACGAGCAGTACTTC. Translation gives CASSPDYEQYF. Based on the CDR3 plus reference TRBV5-8 and TRBJ2-7, the full variable domain is EAGVTQSPTHLIKTRGQQATLRCSPISGHTSVYWYQQALGLGLQFLLWYDEGEERNRGNFPPRFSGRQFPNYSSELNVNALELEDSALYLCASSPDYEQYFGPGTRLTVT.

This sequence joins TRBV28 and TRBJ2-7; 11 nucleotides match TRBD2. The CDR3 consists of 14 residues. Germline loops: CDR1 MDHEN, CDR2 SYDVKM. With V trimmed by 10 bases and J by 2 bases, 7 bases remained unmatched. CDR3 residues: CATHEGLAAYEQYF. For the CDR3, the DNA is TGTGCCACCCATGAGGGACTAGCGGCCTACGAGCAGTACTTC.

The V and J genes are TRBV19 and TRBJ2-7; no definite D call. V was trimmed by 2 bases and J by 1 base, leaving 6 bases between them. The CDR3 is 13 amino acids. Per the germline V gene, CDR1 is LNHDA and CDR2 is SQIVND (reference sequence). This CDR3 reads CASSIWGSYEQYF. In DNA form, the CDR3 reads TGTGCCAGTAGTATATGGGGATCCTACGAGCAGTACTTC.

This clone has just a few counts. The J gene is TRBJ2-1, the V gene TRBV11-2, with D tentatively TRBD2 (5 bases). Germline V CDR1 and CDR2: SGHAT, FQNNGV. The CDR3 totals 18 residues. V lost 1 base, J lost 2 bases, and 18 bases lay in between. The CDR3 DNA reads TGTGCCAGCAGCTTAGGGGTACTTGGCGGGTATACCTACAATGAGCAGTTCTTC. Encoded protein: CASSLGVLGGYTYNEQFF.

The count of this clone is one. The chain has TRBV28 and TRBJ1-1, with a tentative D call TRBD1 (5 bases). The germline V gene has CDR1 MDHEN and CDR2 SYDVKM. The V and J ends lost 7 bases and 5 bases respectively, with 11 bases between them. The CDR3 sequence is 12 residues long. As DNA, the CDR3 is TGTGCCAGCATCTGGGGGGGTACTGAAGCTTTCTTT. Amino acids: CASIWGGTEAFF. The full variable domain, rest sourced from reference TRBV28 and TRBJ1-1, is DVKVTQSSRYLVKRTGEKVFLECVQDMDHENMFWYRQDPGLGLRLIYFSYDVKMKEKGDIPEGYSVSREKKERFSLILESASTNQTSMYLCASIWGGTEAFFGQGTRLTVV.

The chain couples TRBV5-1 to TRBJ2-3, with D unresolved. Trimming removed 1 base from V and 0 bases from J, with 9 bases in between. The length of the CDR3 is 15 residues. The germline CDR1 and CDR2 sequences are SGHRS and YFSETQ. CDR3 nucleotide sequence: TGCGCCAGCAGCTTGTATAGCAGCAGCACAGATACGCAGTATTTT. This gives the protein CASSLYSSSTDTQYF.

This chain links TRBV15 with TRBJ2-7; 7 nucleotides line up with TRBD1. In germline, CDR1 is LNHNV, CDR2 YYDKDF (reference sequence). The CDR3 is 14 residues long. Losses at the gene ends were 5 bases for V and 3 bases for J; bases not matched to a gene: 7. The CDR3 nucleotides are TGTGCCACCAGCCCTCGCAGGGGGTTCTACGAGCAGTACTTC. Its translation is CATSPRRGFYEQYF. The full variable domain, rest sourced from reference TRBV15 and TRBJ2-7, is DAMVIQNPRYQVTQFGKPVTLSCSQTLNHNVMYWYQQKSSQAPKLLFHYYDKDFNNEADTPDNFQSRRPNTSFCFLDIRSPGLGDTAMYLCATSPRRGFYEQYFGPGTRLTVT.

The rearrangement uses TRBV10-3 and TRBJ2-7; D remains ambiguous. Trimming left V 3 bases short and J 0 bases short, with 9 bases between. The CDR3 length is 14 residues. In germline, CDR1 is ENHRY, CDR2 SYGVKD. CDR3 nucleotides: TGTGCCATCAGTGACAGGTCCAACTCCTACGAGCAGTACTTC. Translated: CAISDRSNSYEQYF.

J is TRBJ2-5 and V is TRBV7-2, with D possibly being TRBD1 or TRBD2 (5 bases each). CDR1 SGHTA and CDR2 FQGNSA come from the germline V gene. V was trimmed by 5 bases and J by 4 bases, leaving 17 bases between them. The CDR3 covers 15 residues. The CDR3 DNA reads as TGTGCCAGCAGCAACACCGGGACCCACGGAGAGACCCAGTACTTC. It is translated as CASSNTGTHGETQYF. The entire variable domain, with the rest obtained from reference TRBV7-2 and TRBJ2-5, is as follows: GAGVSQSPSNKVTEKGKDVELRCDPISGHTALYWYRQSLGQGLEFLIYFQGNSAPDKSGLPSDRFSAERTGGSVSTLTIQRTQQEDSAVYLCASSNTGTHGETQYFGPGTRLLVL.

The CDR3 coding sequence is TGTGCCAGCAGCCGGGACAGGGGGCGGGTAGGAAACACCATATATTTT. Residues: CASSRDRGRVGNTIYF. The chain has TRBV7-9 and TRBJ1-3, with 12 bases lining up with TRBD1. The CDR3 contains 16 residues. The germline gives CDR1 SEHNR, CDR2 FQNEAQ (reference sequence). The trim removed 5 bases at V and 4 bases at J, leaving 6 bases unmatched.

In DNA, the CDR3 is TGCGCCAGCAGCCCTAAAACTTTTCGACATGAGATGGCAACTAATGAAAAACTGTTTTTT. Protein product: CASSPKTFRHEMATNEKLFF. The V call is TRBV4-3, the J call TRBJ1-4; no definite D call. CDR3 length equals 20 residues. CDR1 is LGHNA and CDR2 is YSLEER in the germline V gene. Trimming pared 4 bases from V and 0 bases from J, leaving 24 bases between.

The V call is TRBV5-6, the J call TRBJ2-2; 7 positions match TRBD2. The germline V gene has CDR1 SGHDT and CDR2 YYEEEE. V was pared by 4 bases and J by 5 bases, with 11 bases of the junction left unmatched. The CDR3 length is 16 residues. In DNA form, the CDR3 reads TGTGCCAGCAGCCATACCGGGGGGAGAGATACCGGGGAGCTGTTTTTT. Translation: CASSHTGGRDTGELFF.

This chain links TRBV11-2 with TRBJ2-1; TRBD2 is a possible D gene (6 bases). V was shortened by 3 bases and J by 2 bases, with 11 bases between the two germline ends. The germline CDR1 and CDR2 sequences are SGHAT and FQNNGV. The CDR3 is 15 amino acids. The CDR3 loop reads CASSFEGGPYNEQFF. CDR3 nucleotides: TGTGCCAGCAGCTTTGAGGGAGGTCCCTACAATGAGCAGTTCTTC. The variable domain in full, completed from reference TRBV11-2 and TRBJ2-1, reads EAGVAQSPRYKIIEKRQSVAFWCNPISGHATLYWYQQILGQGPKLLIQFQNNGVVDDSQLPKDRFSAERLKGVDSTLKIQPAKLEDSAVYLCASSFEGGPYNEQFFGPGTRLTVL.

CDR3 in DNA: TGTGCCAGCAGCGTAGCTTCAGCCTCTGATGAGCAGTTCTTC. Its protein is CASSVASASDEQFF. This sequence joins TRBV9 and TRBJ2-1, with D hard to call. Trimming removed 0 bases at V and 8 bases at J, with 12 bases between. Germline V lookup: CDR1 SGDLS, CDR2 YYNGEE. The CDR3 runs to 14 residues.

The chain carries TRBV9 and TRBJ2-2; 11 nucleotides align to TRBD2. The CDR3 length is 17 residues. CDR1 SGDLS and CDR2 YYNGEE come from the germline V gene. Trimming cost V 4 bases and J 3 bases; bases outside gene matches: 8. CDR3 coding DNA: TGTGCCAGCAGCCCCTCCTGGACTAGCGGGTACACCGGGGAGCTGTTTTTT. Its translation is CASSPSWTSGYTGELFF.

V and J are TRBV9 and TRBJ2-3; tentatively, D is TRBD2 (5 bases). CDR1 SGDLS and CDR2 YYNGEE come from the germline V gene. V was clipped by 2 bases and J by 6 bases, with 16 bases between them. The CDR3 consists of 15 residues. The CDR3 region has the DNA TGTGCCAGCAGCGTCCAGAGCGGACCAGCGGATACGCAGTATTTT. It encodes CASSVQSGPADTQYF.

This clone was seen once. The chain carries TRBV7-6 and TRBJ2-1, with D maybe TRBD1 (6 bases). The CDR3 is 14 residues long. The V gene's germline CDR1 is SGHVS and CDR2 FNYEAQ. The ends were cut back, 7 bases at V and 5 bases at J, with 15 bases in the middle. CDR3 DNA: TGTGCCAGCAACCACGTGGGGGCCAACAATGAGCAGTTCTTC. It yields the protein CASNHVGANNEQFF.

This clone was picked up one time. V usage is TRBV28 and J usage is TRBJ2-3; D unresolved. The V end was cut by 2 bases, the J end by 0 bases, with 21 bases between. Germline V gene data show CDR1 as MDHEN and CDR2 as SYDVKM. CDR3 length equals 19 residues. The CDR3 loop reads CASSLPLTHVSHSTDTQYF. CDR3 DNA sequence: TGTGCCAGCAGTTTACCCCTAACCCACGTGAGCCATAGCACAGATACGCAGTATTTT.

V usage is TRBV27 and J usage is TRBJ2-5; TRBD2 might be the D (6 bases). CDR1 is MNHEY and CDR2 is SMNVEV in the germline V gene (reference sequence). The length of the CDR3 is 12 residues. Trimming cost V 6 bases and J 4 bases, with 9 bases left between them. Here the CDR3 reads CASRGGVETQYF. The CDR3, as DNA: TGTGCCAGCAGAGGAGGGGTAGAGACCCAGTACTTC.

The chain combines TRBV7-8 with TRBJ2-5; 14 bases are shared with TRBD2. Germline CDR1 SGHVS, CDR2 FQNEAQ. This CDR3 comprises 17 residues. Unmatched junction bases numbered 9, after V lost 4 bases and J lost 5 bases. CDR3 in amino acids: CASSWGLAGVIGETQYF. The CDR3 nucleotides are TGTGCCAGCAGCTGGGGACTAGCGGGAGTTATAGGGGAGACCCAGTACTTC. The whole variable domain, remainder taken from reference TRBV7-8 and TRBJ2-5, is GAGVSQSPRYKVAKRGQDVALRCDPISGHVSLFWYQQALGQGPEFLTYFQNEAQLDKSGLPSDRFFAERPEGSVSTLKIQRTQQEDSAVYLCASSWGLAGVIGETQYFGPGTRLLVL.